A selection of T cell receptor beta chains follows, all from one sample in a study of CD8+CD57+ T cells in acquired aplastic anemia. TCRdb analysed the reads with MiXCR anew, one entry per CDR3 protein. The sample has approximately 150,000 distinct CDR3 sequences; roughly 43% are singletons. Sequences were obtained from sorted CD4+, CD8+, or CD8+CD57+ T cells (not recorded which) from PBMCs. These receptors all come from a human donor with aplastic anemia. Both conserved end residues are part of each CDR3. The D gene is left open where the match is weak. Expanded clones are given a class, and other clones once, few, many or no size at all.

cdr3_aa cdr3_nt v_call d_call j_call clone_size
CSVAGGPGRGYEQYF TGCAGCGTTGCGGGGGGGCCGGGGCGGGGTTACGAGCAGTACTTC TRBV29-1 TRBD2 TRBJ2-7 .
CAGSFGVQETQYF TGTGCCGGCAGTTTCGGCGTCCAAGAGACCCAGTACTTC TRBV2 . TRBJ2-5 .
CAISGTGGNGYTF TGTGCCATCAGTGGTACAGGGGGCAATGGCTACACCTTC TRBV10-3 TRBD1 TRBJ1-2 many
CSVDGGQNIQYF TGCAGCGTTGATGGGGGGCAAAACATTCAGTACTTC TRBV29-1 . TRBJ2-4 few
CSARSGGLYSYEQYF TGCAGTGCTAGGTCTGGCGGCCTTTACTCCTACGAGCAGTACTTC TRBV20-1 . TRBJ2-7 many
CASSPPWSQVAEAFF TGTGCCAGCTCACCACCGTGGTCGCAGGTGGCTGAAGCTTTCTTT TRBV18 . TRBJ1-1 few
CASSLHYGYTF TGTGCCAGTAGTCTGCACTATGGCTACACCTTC TRBV19 . TRBJ1-2 few
CSARETGTGYYEQYF TGCAGTGCTAGAGAAACGGGGACAGGGTACTACGAGCAGTACTTC TRBV20-1 TRBD1 TRBJ2-7 many
CAISEGGGIYEQYF TGTGCCATCAGTGAGGGCGGGGGGATTTACGAGCAGTACTTC TRBV10-3 TRBD2 TRBJ2-7 .
CTSSENRGTGELFF TGTACCAGCAGCGAGAACAGGGGCACCGGGGAGCTGTTTTTT TRBV6-1 TRBD1 TRBJ2-2 .
CSAGQGPTQPQHF TGCAGTGCTGGACAGGGTCCCACTCAGCCCCAGCATTTT TRBV20-1 TRBD1 TRBJ1-5 many
CASSFGQSFYNEQYF TGTGCCAGTAGTTTCGGACAGAGCTTCTACAATGAGCAGTACTTC TRBV19 . TRBJ2-7 .
CASSLEHGAYEQYF TGTGCCAGCAGCTTAGAGCACGGCGCCTACGAGCAGTACTTC TRBV7-9 . TRBJ2-7 .
CASSQRRGRASETQYF TGTGCCAGCAGCCAGAGGCGGGGGAGGGCAAGCGAGACCCAGTACTTC TRBV14 TRBD2 TRBJ2-5 .
CASSLGVNTGELFF TGTGCCAGCAGCTTGGGAGTAAACACCGGGGAGCTGTTTTTT TRBV5-4 . TRBJ2-2 many
CASSVAPTNTEAFF TGTGCCAGCAGTGTTGCACCGACGAACACTGAAGCTTTCTTT TRBV2 . TRBJ1-1 many
CASSVGDETEAFF TGTGCCAGCAGCGTAGGGGACGAGACTGAAGCTTTCTTT TRBV9 . TRBJ1-1 .
CSASIPSGRREQYF TGCAGTGCTAGCATCCCTAGCGGGAGGCGCGAGCAGTACTTC TRBV20-1 TRBD2 TRBJ2-7 .
CASSLQGADTEAFF TGTGCCAGTAGTTTACAGGGGGCCGACACTGAAGCTTTCTTT TRBV19 TRBD1 TRBJ1-1 .
CASSVGVAGAQETQYF TGTGCCAGCAGCGTCGGGGTAGCGGGGGCCCAAGAGACCCAGTACTTC TRBV9 TRBD2 TRBJ2-5 many
CASSIQGLENYGYTF TGTGCCAGTAGTATCCAGGGGTTGGAGAACTATGGCTACACCTTC TRBV19 . TRBJ1-2 .
CASSLVTGSSYNEQFF TGTGCCAGCAGCTTGGTTACGGGCAGCTCCTACAATGAGCAGTTCTTC TRBV5-4 . TRBJ2-1 many
CASRTGLAGGPYQETQYF TGTGCCAGCAGAACCGGACTAGCGGGCGGACCGTACCAAGAGACCCAGTACTTC TRBV6-1 TRBD2 TRBJ2-5 many
CSVEDQTGPSYEQYF TGCAGCGTTGAAGACCAGACAGGGCCCTCCTACGAGCAGTACTTC TRBV29-1 TRBD1 TRBJ2-7 few
CASSTGTAPIPAFGYTF TGTGCCAGCAGCACCGGGACAGCCCCTATACCCGCTTTTGGCTACACCTTC TRBV4-2 TRBD1 TRBJ1-2 few
CAISDDRALVNEQFF TGTGCCATCAGTGACGACAGGGCCTTGGTCAATGAGCAGTTCTTC TRBV10-3 TRBD1 TRBJ2-1 many
CSLAGGYNEQFF TGCAGCCTAGCGGGGGGGTACAATGAGCAGTTCTTC TRBV20-1 TRBD2 TRBJ2-1 many
CASSLGGNRVGSPLHF TGTGCCAGCAGCTTAGGGGGGAACAGGGTTGGCTCACCCCTCCACTTT TRBV7-6 . TRBJ1-6 many
CASSPQRLAGGGEQFF TGTGCCAGCAGCCCCCAGCGGCTAGCGGGGGGAGGTGAGCAGTTCTTC TRBV4-2 TRBD2 TRBJ2-1 many
CSARGEEGSSYNSPLHF TGCAGTGCTAGGGGGGAGGAAGGAAGCTCCTATAATTCACCCCTCCACTTT TRBV20-1 . TRBJ1-6 .
CSASPGTGGRKLFF TGCAGTGCATCTCCCGGGACAGGGGGGAGAAAACTGTTTTTT TRBV20-1 TRBD1 TRBJ1-4 many
CATSRDPPGGTEAFF TGTGCCACCAGCAGAGATCCCCCGGGTGGGACTGAAGCTTTCTTT TRBV15 . TRBJ1-1 .
CASSLGGGWSYEQYF TGTGCCAGCAGTTTAGGGGGGGGGTGGTCCTACGAGCAGTACTTC TRBV2 . TRBJ2-7 once
CASSVWGTGGNYGYTF TGTGCCAGCAGCGTATGGGGCACAGGGGGTAACTATGGCTACACCTTC TRBV9 TRBD1 TRBJ1-2 few
CASSTGQGEGSPLHF TGTGCCAGCAGCACCGGACAGGGCGAAGGTTCACCCCTCCACTTT TRBV9 TRBD1 TRBJ1-6 once
CAQHGTRVPGNTIYF TGTGCTCAGCATGGGACGAGGGTCCCTGGAAACACCATATATTTT TRBV6-7 . TRBJ1-3 many
CASSEPGLQETQYF TGCGCCAGCAGTGAGCCTGGACTTCAAGAGACCCAGTACTTC TRBV10-2 . TRBJ2-5 many
CASSGGSYTGELFF TGCGCCAGTAGCGGGGGGTCCTACACCGGGGAGCTGTTTTTT TRBV10-1 TRBD2 TRBJ2-2 many
CASSSQLGSGGPMSYNEQFF TGCGCCAGCAGCTCACAATTGGGTAGCGGGGGACCGATGTCCTACAATGAGCAGTTCTTC TRBV5-1 TRBD2 TRBJ2-1 .
CSATMGQGLLRQQYF TGCAGTGCTACCATGGGACAGGGACTCCTACGACAGCAGTACTTC TRBV20-1 TRBD1 TRBJ2-7 many
CATSRAAGNEQYF TGTGCCACCAGCAGAGCGGCCGGGAACGAGCAGTACTTC TRBV15 . TRBJ2-7 .
CASSEAGTGSYEQYF TGCGCCAGCAGTGAGGCCGGGACAGGCTCCTACGAGCAGTACTTC TRBV10-1 TRBD1 TRBJ2-7 .
CASSLGLGGYTGELFF TGTGCCAGCAGCCTTGGGCTAGGTGGCTACACCGGGGAGCTGTTTTTT TRBV14 . TRBJ2-2 .
CASSQGGEQYF TGTGCCAGCAGCCAAGGTGGCGAGCAGTACTTC TRBV3-1 . TRBJ2-7 many
CATSRTGTTGELFF TGTGCCACCAGTAGGACCGGGACCACCGGGGAGCTGTTTTTT TRBV24-1 . TRBJ2-2 many
CATSDWASPGELFF TGTGCCACCAGTGATTGGGCTAGTCCCGGGGAGCTGTTTTTT TRBV24-1 . TRBJ2-2 many
CASSPHSNTAGGYTF TGTGCCAGCAGCCCGCACAGCAACACGGCTGGTGGTTACACCTTC TRBV27 . TRBJ1-2 .
CASQTGPNSPLHF TGTGCCAGCCAAACAGGGCCAAATTCACCCCTCCACTTT TRBV2 . TRBJ1-6 .